This is a list of T cell receptor beta chains from one sample in a study of cytomegalovirus exposure and HLA in healthy donors. The protocol was immunoSEQ multiplex PCR, while the TCRdb copy is restricted to in-frame clones and leaves out a portion. The table lists about 120,000 clones, 79% of them singletons. The sequencing sample was made of PBMCs. The receptor set was obtained from a man in his thirties or forties in good health and CMV-seropositive. Each CDR3 is given without its conserved first and last residue.

V | CDR3
TRBV27 | ASSLVWGQPQH
TRBV28 | ASSLVPRGLF
TRBV6-6 | ASRTGNWAEAF
TRBV7-2 | ASSLGPTNYEQY
TRBV30 | AWQQGQGAGYT
TRBV9 | ASSVGDIYSYEQY
TRBV4-2 | ASSLTGTTSYNEQF
TRBV19 | ASNQRSGSPQY
TRBV6-5 | ASSPHRVGYEQY
TRBV5-6 | ASSLDRAYEQY
TRBV9 | ASSERDPGGESPDTQY
TRBV7-3 | ASSLGRGNEQY
TRBV9 | ASSEYFGSYNEQF
TRBV27 | ANTHSTETSGSQETQY
TRBV4-2 | ASSLLGLAGINTGELF
TRBV28 | ASSRGGTEAF
TRBV5-4 | ASRGGLGEQF
TRBV7-8 | ASSARQGASTEAF
TRBV5-1 | ASSLTGGASDASPSTDTQY
TRBV11-3 | ASSRSLVGSGGVSYNEQF
TRBV19 | ASREGIWDTGELF
TRBV28 | ASTSIGVGEKLF
TRBV5-4 | ASSAKTGTSGNQQY
TRBV29-1 | SVEDRGRTETQY
TRBV2 | ASRGARDRNEKLF
TRBV4-3 | ASSQESVSGNSPLH
TRBV9 | ASSGGSSGSYEQY
TRBV28 | ASSYGTVYNEQF
TRBV19 | ASSIRSIDTIY
TRBV2 | ASSEKRTSGSTDTQY
TRBV19 | ASSSRGQGNDEQY
TRBV7-2 | ASSYGRDRGIAF
TRBV5-4 | ASSRDSGTTYNEQF
TRBV6-5 | ASSRGLRYEQY
TRBV5-1 | ASRVAGIYEQY
TRBV30 | AWSDFLLRQGDYGYT
TRBV5-5 | ASSLAAVGKNSQY